This TCR beta chain was found in a study of cytomegalovirus exposure and HLA in healthy donors. Both 60 Vbeta primers and 13 Jbeta primers went into the PCR. Some clones are missing from TCRdb's copy, which holds only in-frame ones; the method was immunoSEQ multiplex PCR. Here the sample spans roughly 75,000 clones, more than 65% being singletons. Study observations and caveats: Clonal expansion was found to be greater in HLA-associated TCR beta chains than in equally common others in a later analysis.

A remark on this clone: Its antigen is still unknown.

When sampled, the donors appeared nominally healthy, though they likely had unrecorded immune exposures. The sequencing input was PBMCs. The receptor was derived from a man between 70 and 80 years old in good health and CMV-seropositive.

The CDR3, as DNA: TGTGCCAGCAGCGCAAGACAGGGAACCTACGAGCAGTACTTC. It encodes CASSARQGTYEQYF. The chain has TRBV5-4 and TRBJ2-7, with 7 bases matching TRBD1. The CDR3 consists of 14 residues. Germline V gene data show CDR1 as SGHNT and CDR2 as YYREEE (reference sequence). V was pared by 4 bases and J by 2 bases, with 6 bases of the junction left unmatched. The full variable domain, with the rest looked up from reference TRBV5-4 and TRBJ2-7, is ETGVTQSPTHLIKTRGQQVTLRCSSQSGHNTVSWYQQALGQGPQFIFQYYREEENGRGNFPPRFSGLQFPNYSSELNVNALELDDSALYLCASSARQGTYEQYFGPGTRLTVT.